These 25 T cell receptor beta chains came from one sample sequenced in a study of PD-L1 blockade in urothelial cancer. The data were produced by immunoSEQ multiplex PCR, yet TCRdb's version contains in-frame clones alone and is incomplete. The sample consists of roughly 56,000 clones, about four fifths of them appearing once. The material sequenced was PBMCs, taken around atezolizumab (anti-PD-L1) treatment. All receptors derive from a man between 65 and 80 years old with urothelial cancer.

J is TRBJ2-7 and V is TRBV2; TRBD1 agrees at 8 bases. Germline V gene lookup returns CDR1 SNHLY and CDR2 FYNNEI. Germline trimming cut 6 bases from V and 0 bases from J; bases unmatched to any gene: 7. The CDR3 runs 15 residues. CDR3 nucleotides: TGTGCCAGCAGGGAACAGGGGGGTAGCTCCTACGAGCAGTACTTC. Translation: CASREQGGSSYEQYF.

This clone came up once. This sequence joins TRBV25-1 and TRBJ2-7; D gene ambiguous. Germline V lookup: CDR1 MGHDK, CDR2 SYGVNS. V was trimmed by 1 base and J by 1 base, leaving 5 bases between them. The CDR3 totals 13 residues. As DNA, the CDR3 is TGTGCCAGCAGTGAATTTAATTCCTACGAGCAGTACTTC. Translation gives CASSEFNSYEQYF.

V gene TRBV5-4 combines with J gene TRBJ2-5, with 7 bases fitting TRBD2. Germline lookup yields CDR1 SGHNT and CDR2 YYREEE (reference sequence). The V and J ends lost 3 bases and 5 bases, in that order; junction bases with no gene match: 13. This CDR3 spans 16 amino acids. CDR3 coding DNA: TGTGCCAGCAGCTCGCCGGGGGGAGTCGTTGGGGAGACCCAGTACTTC. It translates to CASSSPGGVVGETQYF.

V and J are TRBV7-3 and TRBJ2-3; D is possibly TRBD2 (6 bases). Germline CDR1 SGHTA, CDR2 FQGTGA. This CDR3 is 14 amino acids long. V dropped 4 bases and J dropped 2 bases, with 10 bases sitting between them. The CDR3 DNA reads TGTGCCAGCAGCTCGGAGGGACTCACAGATACGCAGTATTTT. Its protein is CASSSEGLTDTQYF.

V and J are TRBV4-1 and TRBJ1-5; possible D gene TRBD1, 5 bases. V was cut by 0 bases and J by 2 bases, with 14 bases left in between. Germline V gene sequence: CDR1 MGHRA, CDR2 YSYEKL. The length of the CDR3 is 17 residues. CDR3 in amino acids: CASSQDRQSLGNQPQHF. The CDR3 coding sequence is TGCGCCAGCAGCCAAGACCGACAGAGTCTGGGCAATCAGCCCCAGCATTTT.

The rearrangement uses TRBV2 and TRBJ1-2; D may be TRBD1 (6 bases). Germline V CDR1 and CDR2: SNHLY, FYNNEI. The CDR3 length is 11 residues. Trimming cost V 6 bases and J 8 bases, with 10 bases left between them. The chain's CDR3 is CASSRQVGYTF. The CDR3, as DNA: TGTGCCAGCAGCCGACAGGTCGGCTACACCTTC.

This clone has just one count. The J gene is TRBJ2-2, the V gene TRBV6-6, with D possibly TRBD1 on 5 matching bases. The V gene's germline CDR1 is MNHNY and CDR2 SVGAGI (reference sequence). The ends were cut back, 10 bases at V and 4 bases at J, with 16 bases in the middle. CDR3 length: 14 amino acids. The CDR3 is CATLQQVLTGELFF. The CDR3 DNA reads as TGTGCCACCCTTCAACAGGTTCTCACCGGGGAGCTGTTTTTT.

This clone was observed once. The rearrangement joins TRBV5-1 to TRBJ2-7; D is unresolved. The CDR3 has 14 amino acids. Looked up from germline, CDR1 is SGHRS and CDR2 is YFSETQ. Trimming pared 1 base from V and 5 bases from J, leaving 13 bases between. The CDR3 DNA reads TGCGCCAGCAGCTTGAGTAGGCAGGTGAACGAGCAGTACTTC. Amino acids: CASSLSRQVNEQYF.

The chain carries TRBV11-2 and TRBJ2-1; a weak D match, TRBD1 (5 bases). V lost 1 base to trimming and J lost 2 bases, with 9 bases between them. This CDR3 contains 15 residues. Germline V gene lookup returns CDR1 SGHAT and CDR2 FQNNGV. DNA of the CDR3: TGTGCCAGCAGCTTAGCGCAGGGCGCCTACAATGAGCAGTTCTTC. Encoded protein: CASSLAQGAYNEQFF. The full variable domain, in which reference TRBV11-2 and TRBJ2-1 provide the parts outside the CDR3, is EAGVAQSPRYKIIEKRQSVAFWCNPISGHATLYWYQQILGQGPKLLIQFQNNGVVDDSQLPKDRFSAERLKGVDSTLKIQPAKLEDSAVYLCASSLAQGAYNEQFFGPGTRLTVL.

A single count supports this clone. The rearrangement uses TRBV10-3 and TRBJ2-6; TRBD1 agrees at 10 bases. The germline CDR1 and CDR2 sequences are ENHRY and SYGVKD. The CDR3 has 17 residues. V shed 3 bases and J 0 bases; nucleotides not matched to a gene: 2. CDR3 region: CAISDGTGVSGANVLTF. The DNA of the CDR3 is TGTGCCATCAGTGATGGGACAGGGGTCTCTGGGGCCAACGTCCTGACTTTC.

The CDR3 loop reads CASSYLTGNTEAFF. CDR3 in DNA: TGTGCCAGCAGCTACTTAACAGGGAACACTGAAGCTTTCTTT. The V and J genes are TRBV2 and TRBJ1-1; TRBD1 is a possible D gene (5 bases). Germline values: CDR1 SNHLY, CDR2 FYNNEI. V lost 6 bases, J lost 1 base, and 12 bases lay in between. This CDR3 has 14 residues.

Remarks on this clone: The junction shows a germline mismatch at one end, possibly a read error. This chain uses TRBV7-2 with TRBJ1-5, with TRBD1 identical over 9 bases. Germline loops: CDR1 SGHTA, CDR2 FQGNSA. The CDR3 length is 15 residues. The chain's CDR3 is CASSPGQGSSQPQHF. CDR3 coding DNA: TGTGCCAGCAGCCCGGGACAGGGAAGCAGTCAGCCCCAGCATTTT. Using reference TRBV7-2 and TRBJ1-5 for the parts outside the CDR3, the full variable domain is GAGVSQSPSNKVTEKGKDVELRCDPISGHTALYWYRQSLGQGLEFLIYFQGNSAPDKSGLPSDRFSAERTGGSVSTLTIQRTQQEDSAVYLCASSPGQGSSQPQHFGDGTRLSIL.

The chain joins TRBV29-1 to TRBJ1-5; D remains ambiguous. Trimming left V 6 bases short and J 7 bases short, with 7 bases between. CDR3 length: 10 residues. CDR1 is SQVTM, CDR2 ANQGSEA, per germline. This CDR3 reads CSVLKQPQHF. Written as DNA, the CDR3 is TGCAGCGTCCTAAAACAGCCCCAGCATTTT.

This chain connects TRBV30 to TRBJ2-3; D call uncertain. The CDR3 is 11 residues long. V was cut by 5 bases and J by 1 base, with 4 bases left in between. CDR1 GTSNPN and CDR2 SVGIG come from the germline V gene (reference sequence). This CDR3 is CAWERTDTQYF. In DNA, the CDR3 is TGTGCCTGGGAGCGCACAGATACGCAGTATTTT.

V is TRBV5-1 and J is TRBJ1-2; D unclear. This CDR3 spans 14 amino acids. Germline V gives CDR1 SGHRS, CDR2 YFSETQ. V lost 2 bases and J 4 bases, leaving 12 bases between the germline ends. This CDR3 is CASSFQVGLYGYTF. The DNA of the CDR3 is TGCGCCAGCAGCTTTCAAGTAGGACTCTATGGCTACACCTTC.

The chain links TRBV2 to TRBJ2-3; the D gene is possibly TRBD1 (6 bases). Germline V CDR1 and CDR2: SNHLY, FYNNEI. V was pared by 7 bases and J by 1 base, with 12 bases between. The CDR3 spans 14 residues. The CDR3 protein is CASNTGSGTDTQYF. For the CDR3, the DNA is TGTGCCAGCAACACAGGGTCGGGCACAGATACGCAGTATTTT. Supplemented by reference TRBV2 and TRBJ2-3, the full variable domain reads EPEVTQTPSHQVTQMGQEVILRCVPISNHLYFYWYRQILGQKVEFLVSFYNNEISEKSEIFDDQFSVERPDGSNFTLKIRSTKLEDSAMYFCASNTGSGTDTQYFGPGTRLTVL.

The V call is TRBV4-1, the J call TRBJ2-5, with 10 positions matching TRBD2. J was trimmed by 1 base and V by 0 bases; bases with no gene match: 2. Per the germline V gene, CDR1 is MGHRA and CDR2 is YSYEKL. This CDR3 has 16 amino acids. CDR3 amino acids: CASSQETSGLQETQYF. CDR3 nucleotide sequence: TGCGCCAGCAGCCAAGAGACTAGCGGGCTCCAAGAGACCCAGTACTTC.

The V gene is TRBV28, the J gene TRBJ2-7, with TRBD2 as a possible D gene (5 bases). V lost 10 bases, J lost 1 base, and 14 bases lay in between. CDR1 MDHEN and CDR2 SYDVKM come from the germline V gene. This CDR3 comprises 13 residues. CDR3 sequence reads: CATWTVLSYEQYF. CDR3 bases: TGTGCCACCTGGACTGTCTTATCCTACGAGCAGTACTTC.

This clone was seen just once. The chain employs TRBV29-1 and TRBJ2-1, with a weak D call TRBD1 (6 bases). Germline V lookup: CDR1 SQVTM, CDR2 ANQGSEA. The V and J ends lost 6 bases and 1 base respectively, with 10 bases between them. The CDR3 is made up of 13 amino acids. CDR3 region: CSVTTGSYNEQFF. DNA of the CDR3: TGCAGCGTCACTACAGGGTCCTACAATGAGCAGTTCTTC.

CDR3: CASRVAAANTGELFF. The CDR3 DNA is TGTGCCAGCAGGGTAGCGGCTGCGAACACCGGGGAGCTGTTTTTT. This rearrangement joins TRBV2 to TRBJ2-2, with D perhaps matching TRBD2 (6 bases). From germline, CDR1 is SNHLY and CDR2 FYNNEI. The CDR3 contains 15 residues. V was pared by 6 bases and J by 0 bases, with 11 bases between.

The chain couples TRBV5-4 to TRBJ2-1; TRBD2 aligns across 13 bases. Trimming at V came to 0 bases and at J to 7 bases, leaving 4 bases not matched to a gene. CDR3 length: 16 residues. Germline values: CDR1 SGHNT, CDR2 YYREEE (reference sequence). In DNA, the CDR3 is TGTGCCAGCAGCTTGGCGGGACTAGCGGGAAGAAATGAGCAGTTCTTC. The encoded protein is CASSLAGLAGRNEQFF.

This clone was counted only a few times. The rearrangement joins TRBV10-2 to TRBJ2-5; weak D call: TRBD2 (5 bases). Per the germline V gene, CDR1 is WSHSY and CDR2 is SAAADI. The germline V and J ends were trimmed by 8 bases and 1 base, with 14 bases remaining between them. The CDR3 covers 14 residues. CDR3 in DNA: TGCGCCAGCCAGCCTTCGGGATCCCAAGAGACCCAGTACTTC. It specifies CASQPSGSQETQYF.

The chain links TRBV2 to TRBJ1-5, with 7 bases identical to TRBD1. V was clipped by 5 bases and J by 2 bases; unmatched bases: 6. This CDR3 is built from 15 residues. The germline gives CDR1 SNHLY, CDR2 FYNNEI. CDR3 in DNA: TGTGCCAGCAGTCGGACAGGAGATCGCAATCAGCCCCAGCATTTT. It encodes CASSRTGDRNQPQHF.

The V gene is TRBV12-5, the J gene TRBJ2-7, with D unresolved. This CDR3 has 13 amino acids. The germline CDR1 and CDR2 sequences are LGHNT and FRNRAP. The V end lost 2 bases, the J end lost 3 bases, and 8 bases lay between the germline ends. The CDR3 DNA follows: TGTGCTAGTGGTTTGTCCTACGGCTACGAGCAGTACTTC. It encodes CASGLSYGYEQYF.

This sequence joins TRBV6-5 and TRBJ1-5; D unclear. CDR1 MNHEY and CDR2 SVGAGI come from the germline V gene. The CDR3 totals 13 residues. Trimming shortened V by 3 bases and J by 4 bases, and 7 bases separated the two germline ends. CDR3 DNA: TGTGCCAGCAGTTATAGGGAGAATCAGCCCCAGCATTTT. Its protein product is CASSYRENQPQHF.